The following is a T cell receptor beta chain sequence with its context. The sample is drawn from a study of blood T cell repertoires in COVID-19. At the level of the study: Whether acute or convalescent, the COVID-19 samples came from the United States, Italy and Spain.

In the authors' workflow: The authors estimated nucleated cell counts from reference gene primer amplification. Assay used: immunoSEQ multiplex PCR; TCRdb lists only in-frame clones, some missing. D and trimming come from the DNA, and the V and J calls and clone size come from that table. The table records approximately 300,000 clones, around 88% of them present only once. CDR1 MNHEY and CDR2 SVGAGI come from the germline V gene. V shed 7 bases and J shed 7 bases, with 10 bases lying between them. The CDR3 is 11 residues long. V and J are TRBV6-5 and TRBJ1-1; D call uncertain. This TCR was recovered from a woman aged 50 to 60 with acute or convalescent COVID-19. Sequencing was performed on peripheral blood. In nucleotides, the CDR3 is TGTGCCAGCACTCACGGGTTTGAAGCTTTCTTT. Its translation: CASTHGFEAFF.